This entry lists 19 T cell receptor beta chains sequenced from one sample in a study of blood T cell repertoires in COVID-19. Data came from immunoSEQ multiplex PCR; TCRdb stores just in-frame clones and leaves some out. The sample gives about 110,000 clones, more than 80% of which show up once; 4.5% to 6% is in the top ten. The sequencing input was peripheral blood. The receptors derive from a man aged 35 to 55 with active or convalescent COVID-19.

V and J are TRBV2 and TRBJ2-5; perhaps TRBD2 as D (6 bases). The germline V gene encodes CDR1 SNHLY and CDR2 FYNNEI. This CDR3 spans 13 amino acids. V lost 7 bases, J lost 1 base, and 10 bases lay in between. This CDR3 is CASNRDFQETQYF. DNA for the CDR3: TGTGCCAGCAATAGGGACTTCCAAGAGACCCAGTACTTC.

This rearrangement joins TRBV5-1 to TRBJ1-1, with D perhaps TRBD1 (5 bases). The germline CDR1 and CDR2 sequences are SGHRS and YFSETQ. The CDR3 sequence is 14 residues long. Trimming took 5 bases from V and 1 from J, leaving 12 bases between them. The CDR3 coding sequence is TGCGCCAGCAGTGGTACAACAGGGAACACTGAAGCTTTCTTT. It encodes CASSGTTGNTEAFF.

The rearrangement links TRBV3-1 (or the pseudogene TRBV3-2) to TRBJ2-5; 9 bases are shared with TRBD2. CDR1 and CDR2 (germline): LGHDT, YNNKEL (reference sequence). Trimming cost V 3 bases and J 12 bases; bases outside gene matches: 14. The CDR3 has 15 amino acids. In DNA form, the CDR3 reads TGTGCCAGCAGCCACGACCCGGGTAGCGGGGGACCAAAGTACTTC. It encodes CASSHDPGSGGPKYF.

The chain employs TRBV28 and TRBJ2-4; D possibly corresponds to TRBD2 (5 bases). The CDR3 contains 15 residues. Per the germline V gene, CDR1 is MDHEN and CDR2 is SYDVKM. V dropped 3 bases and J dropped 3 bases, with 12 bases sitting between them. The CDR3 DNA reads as TGTGCCAGCAGTTTCTCTGTAGAGGGCAAAAACATTCAGTACTTC. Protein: CASSFSVEGKNIQYF.

CDR3 coding DNA: TGTGCCAGCAGCTTGGGCGATTATAGCAATCAGCCCCAGCATTTT. It codes for CASSLGDYSNQPQHF. The chain links TRBV5-6 to TRBJ1-5, with D unresolved. The CDR3 is made up of 15 amino acids. Looked up from germline, CDR1 is SGHDT and CDR2 is YYEEEE. Trimming cost V 0 bases and J 0 bases, with 7 bases left between them.

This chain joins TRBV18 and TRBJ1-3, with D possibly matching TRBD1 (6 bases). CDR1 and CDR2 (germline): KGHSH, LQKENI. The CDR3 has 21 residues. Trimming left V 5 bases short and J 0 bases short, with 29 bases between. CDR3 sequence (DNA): TGTGCCAGCTCATCGACAGGCGTAGTATTCTTTGCTTTGTCCTCTGGAAACACCATATATTTT. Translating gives CASSSTGVVFFALSSGNTIYF.

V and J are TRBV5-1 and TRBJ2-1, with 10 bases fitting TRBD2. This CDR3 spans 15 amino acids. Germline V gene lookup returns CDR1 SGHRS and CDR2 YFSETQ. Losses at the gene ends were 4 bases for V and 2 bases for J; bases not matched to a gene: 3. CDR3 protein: CASSTTSGTYNEQFF. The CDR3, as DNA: TGCGCCAGCAGCACCACTAGCGGGACCTACAATGAGCAGTTCTTC. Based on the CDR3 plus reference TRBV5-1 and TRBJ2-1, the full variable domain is KAGVTQTPRYLIKTRGQQVTLSCSPISGHRSVSWYQQTPGQGLQFLFEYFSETQRNKGNFPGRFSGRQFSNSRSEMNVSTLELGDSALYLCASSTTSGTYNEQFFGPGTRLTVL.

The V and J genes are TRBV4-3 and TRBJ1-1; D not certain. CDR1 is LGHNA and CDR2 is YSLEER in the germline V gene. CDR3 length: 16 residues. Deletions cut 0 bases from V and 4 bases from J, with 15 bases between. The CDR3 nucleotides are TGCGCCAGCAGCCAAGATACGGCTCGGAGAGGCACTGAAGCTTTCTTT. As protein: CASSQDTARRGTEAFF.

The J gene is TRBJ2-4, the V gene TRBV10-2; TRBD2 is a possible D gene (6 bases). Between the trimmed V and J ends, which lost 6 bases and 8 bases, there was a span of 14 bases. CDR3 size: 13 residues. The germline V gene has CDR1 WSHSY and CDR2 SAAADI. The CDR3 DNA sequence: TGCGCCAGCAGGGGTGCCGGGAGTGACATTCAGTACTTC. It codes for CASRGAGSDIQYF.

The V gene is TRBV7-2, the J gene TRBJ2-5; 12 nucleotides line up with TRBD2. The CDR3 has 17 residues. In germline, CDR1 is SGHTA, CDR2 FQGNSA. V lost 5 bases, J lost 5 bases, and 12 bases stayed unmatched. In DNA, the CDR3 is TGTGCCAGCAGCCCCTCGGGAGGACTAGCGGGAAGGGAGACCCAGTACTTC. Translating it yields CASSPSGGLAGRETQYF. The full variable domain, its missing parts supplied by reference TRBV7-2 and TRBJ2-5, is GAGVSQSPSNKVTEKGKDVELRCDPISGHTALYWYRQSLGQGLEFLIYFQGNSAPDKSGLPSDRFSAERTGGSVSTLTIQRTQQEDSAVYLCASSPSGGLAGRETQYFGPGTRLLVL.

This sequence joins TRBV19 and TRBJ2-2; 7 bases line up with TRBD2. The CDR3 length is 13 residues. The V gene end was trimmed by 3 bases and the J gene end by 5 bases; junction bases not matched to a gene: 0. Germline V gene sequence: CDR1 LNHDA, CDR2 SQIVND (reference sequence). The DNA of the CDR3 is TGTGCCAGTAGTATCGGGGGGACCGGGGAGCTGTTTTTT. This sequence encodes CASSIGGTGELFF.

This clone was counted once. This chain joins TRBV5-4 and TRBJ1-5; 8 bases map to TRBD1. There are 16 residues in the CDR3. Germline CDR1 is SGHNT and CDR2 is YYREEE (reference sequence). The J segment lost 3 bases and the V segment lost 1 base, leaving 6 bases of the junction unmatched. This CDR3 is CASSLSGQGHNQPQHF. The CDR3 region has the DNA TGTGCCAGCAGCTTGTCCGGACAGGGACACAATCAGCCCCAGCATTTT. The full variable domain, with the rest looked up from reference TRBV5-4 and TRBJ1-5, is ETGVTQSPTHLIKTRGQQVTLRCSSQSGHNTVSWYQQALGQGPQFIFQYYREEENGRGNFPPRFSGLQFPNYSSELNVNALELDDSALYLCASSLSGQGHNQPQHFGDGTRLSIL.

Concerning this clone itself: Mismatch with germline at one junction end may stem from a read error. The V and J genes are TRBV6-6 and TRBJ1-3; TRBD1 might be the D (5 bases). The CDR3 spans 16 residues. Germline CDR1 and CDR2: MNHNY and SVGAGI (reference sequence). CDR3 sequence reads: CASSYSDSLSGNTIYF. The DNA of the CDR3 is TGTGCCAGCAGCTACTCCGACAGCCTCTCTGGAAACACCATATATTTT.

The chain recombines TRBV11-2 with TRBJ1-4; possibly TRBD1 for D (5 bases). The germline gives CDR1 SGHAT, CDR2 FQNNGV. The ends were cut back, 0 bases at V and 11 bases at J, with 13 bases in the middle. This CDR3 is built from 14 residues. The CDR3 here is CASSLDPGGGKLFF. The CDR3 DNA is TGTGCCAGCAGCTTAGATCCTGGCGGGGGTAAACTGTTTTTT.

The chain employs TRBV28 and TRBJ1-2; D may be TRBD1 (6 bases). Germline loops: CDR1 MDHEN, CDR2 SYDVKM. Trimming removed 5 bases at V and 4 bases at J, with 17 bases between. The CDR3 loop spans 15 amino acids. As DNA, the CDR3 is TGTGCCAGCAGTAGAACAGGGCGTATAGGCTATGGCTACACCTTC. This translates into CASSRTGRIGYGYTF.

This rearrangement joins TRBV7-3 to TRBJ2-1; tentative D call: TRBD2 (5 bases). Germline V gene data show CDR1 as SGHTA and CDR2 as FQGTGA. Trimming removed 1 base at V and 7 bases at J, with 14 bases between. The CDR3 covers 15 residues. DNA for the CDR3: TGTGCCAGCAGCTTAAGGCCAGGTGGAGGTAATGAGCAGTTCTTC. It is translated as CASSLRPGGGNEQFF.

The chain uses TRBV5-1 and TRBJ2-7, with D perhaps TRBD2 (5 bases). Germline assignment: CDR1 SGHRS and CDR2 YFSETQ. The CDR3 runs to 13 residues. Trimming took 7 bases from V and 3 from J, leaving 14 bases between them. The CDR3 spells CASSEGLHYEQYF. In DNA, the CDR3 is TGCGCCAGCTCGGAAGGACTTCACTACGAGCAGTACTTC.

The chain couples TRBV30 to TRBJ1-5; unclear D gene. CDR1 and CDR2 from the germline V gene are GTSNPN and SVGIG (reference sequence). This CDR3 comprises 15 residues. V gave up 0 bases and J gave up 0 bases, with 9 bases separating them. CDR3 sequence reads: CAWSVVSVSNQPQHF. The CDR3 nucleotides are TGTGCCTGGAGTGTAGTGAGTGTTAGCAATCAGCCCCAGCATTTT.

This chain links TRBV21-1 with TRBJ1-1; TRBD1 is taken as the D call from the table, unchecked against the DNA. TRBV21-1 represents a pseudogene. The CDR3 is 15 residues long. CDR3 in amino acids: CASSKEQVYPTEAFF. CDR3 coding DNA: TGTGCCAGCAGCAAAGAACAGGTCTACCCCACTGAAGCTTTCTTT.